This TCR beta chain derives from a study of CD8 T cells in Susac syndrome. Study overall: Treatment status at blood draw for the Susac syndrome patients was therapy-naive, corticosteroids, or intravenous immunoglobulin alone.

From blood CD8+ and CD4+ T cells, TCR beta sequences were generated. Diagnostic criteria for definite or probable disease, in their recently defined form, were met by the patients with Susac syndrome. From germline, CDR1 is MGHDK and CDR2 SYGVNS. This CDR3 is built from 13 residues. Between the trimmed V and J ends, which lost 8 bases and 4 bases, there was a span of 14 bases. The authors reverse transcribed roughly 0.5 to 1 ug RNA with random hexamers. TCRdb processed the immunoSEQ multiplex PCR reads anew with MiXCR; each CDR3 protein has one entry. The data hold roughly 200,000 distinct CDR3 sequences, with approximately 94% observed a single time.

The genes are TRBV25-1 and TRBJ2-5; D may match TRBD1 or TRBD2 (6 bases each). This clonotype originated in a human donor with Susac syndrome. Sequenced material: CD4+ T cells from PBMCs. The CDR3 sequence: CASGGPMGETQYF. DNA of the CDR3: TGTGCCAGCGGGGGGCCTATGGGAGAGACCCAGTACTTC.